This T cell receptor (beta chain) was identified in a study of blood T cell repertoires in COVID-19 (dated by TCRdb to the early 2020s). About the study as a whole: Collaborator samples came from the United States, Italy and Spain and covered acute and convalescent phases of COVID-19. The dataset comprised deeply sampled blood TCRbeta repertoires from subjects exposed to, actively infected with, or recovered from COVID-19. The repertoires were made available in a free public database intended to serve as a resource for research on the immune response to SARS-CoV-2. Nearly every sample came with metadata listing a de-identified subject ID, COVID-19 status, age in years and sex. The samples were drawn from two sources: the first 160 participants of the ongoing ImmuneRACE study, and 1,000 to 1,500 subjects contributed by 6 global collaborators. HLA class I and class II types, where available, came from metadata supplied by the sample provider rather than from assay-based typing. The material from the prospective study consisted of cDNA or gDNA derived from T cells, B-cell-depleted T cells, or PBMCs. Overall study outcomes, separate from this receptor: The quantity of clinical and demographic metadata differed by source and by participant and was supplied without curation.

V trim: 4 bases; J trim: 6 bases; unmatched bases: 9. From its cysteine to its phenylalanine, the CDR3 spans 15 amino acids. The sequence is cut down to CDR3 DNA, 45 bases in frame from base 1. For CDR1 and CDR2, the germline V gene lists SGHRS and YFSETQ. Each collaborating institution followed its own protocols to collect whole blood in K2EDTA tubes. For TCRbeta analysis, collaborators shipped samples as frozen whole blood, isolated PBMCs, or DNA extracted from either of those sample types. TCRbeta CDR3 regions were amplified from genomic DNA using the immunoSEQ Assay, a bias-controlled multiplex PCR. In the authors' own workflow: The number of nucleated cells in each sample was estimated from the amplification of reference gene primers within the assay. Sequence reads were collapsed and filtered to measure the absolute abundance of every unique TCRbeta CDR3 rearrangement. For each sample, productive Simpson clonality was calculated by taking the square root of Simpson's diversity index across productive rearrangements. Imported from immuneACCESS, the table was reduced by TCRdb to in-frame sequences with V and J called. These copies leave out some clones; in studies compared against another copy, an unresolved V gene accounts for under half, and the cause of the remainder is not known. V and J calls and clone size are as listed in that table; D and trimming were resolved from the DNA. For this sample there are 150,000 to 200,000 clones; approximately 84% appear just once. The top ten constitute approximately 2.6% of the sample.

A single count supports this clone. The antigen it binds to is not known. Per-base qualities were not stored, and no clone one base away is much larger. The sequence links TRBV5-1 to TRBJ1-5; 8 bases in the junction line up with TRBD1. The TCR sequence derives from a human donor with acute or convalescent COVID-19. The donor label of this sample is uncertain. The sequenced sample was peripheral blood. The DNA sequence is as follows: TGCGCCAGCAGCGAGCAGACAGGGGTTGGTCAGCCCCAGCATTTT. This translates into CASSEQTGVGQPQHF.